Shown below are 21 T cell receptor beta chains from a single sample sequenced in a study of human thymus T cells. TCRdb's copy holds only in-frame clones and misses some; the assay was immunoSEQ multiplex PCR. This sample carries approximately 46,000 clones, 95% of them seen once, and the ten largest clones take under 0.2%. The sequencing input was blood. These receptors were taken from a girl less than two years old with a congenital heart defect but otherwise immunologically healthy.

The CDR3 loop reads CASSNLAGGRRWGVYEQYF. The CDR3 region has the DNA TGTGCCAGCAGCAATCTAGCGGGAGGCCGGAGGTGGGGGGTCTACGAGCAGTACTTC. The chain recombines TRBV7-9 with TRBJ2-7, with TRBD2 matching over 11 bases. Looked up from germline, CDR1 is SEHNR and CDR2 is FQNEAQ (reference sequence). V dropped 5 bases and J dropped 3; count of bases not matched to a gene: 18. The CDR3 length is 19 residues.

The rearrangement uses TRBV15 and TRBJ2-1; TRBD2 is a possible D gene (6 bases). CDR3 length: 15 amino acids. Per germline, CDR1 LNHNV and CDR2 YYDKDF (reference sequence). The V end lost 5 bases, the J end lost 6 bases, and 17 bases lay between the germline ends. The CDR3 reads CATSPSQLASNEQFF. In nucleotides, the CDR3 is TGTGCCACCAGCCCTAGCCAGCTAGCGAGCAATGAGCAGTTCTTC.

This clone was counted a single time. V and J are TRBV2 and TRBJ2-6; the D call may be TRBD1 or TRBD2 (5 bases each). The CDR3 sequence is 17 residues long. The germline gives CDR1 SNHLY, CDR2 FYNNEI. V was pared by 4 bases and J by 0 bases, with 13 bases between. The CDR3 here is CASSAPGRYSGANVLTF. DNA of the CDR3: TGTGCCAGCAGTGCTCCGGGACGTTACTCTGGGGCCAACGTCCTGACTTTC.

The table lists this clone with a few counts. The chain has TRBV5-8 and TRBJ1-1; D unclear. Trimming removed 1 base from V and 3 bases from J, with 10 bases in between. The length of the CDR3 is 14 residues. CDR1 SGHTS and CDR2 YDEGEE come from the germline V gene. This CDR3 is CASSLMGHHTEAFF. Written as DNA, the CDR3 is TGTGCCAGCAGCTTGATGGGCCACCACACTGAAGCTTTCTTT.

Concerning this clone: A read error may produce the germline difference seen at one junction end. This chain joins TRBV7-7 and TRBJ2-5; either TRBD1 or TRBD2 may supply D (5 bases each). The germline V gene encodes CDR1 SSHAT and CDR2 FNYEAQ (reference sequence). The CDR3 consists of 15 residues. The CDR3 bases are TGTGCTAGCAGCTTAACCGGGACGGAAGAAGAGACCCAGTACTTC. Amino acid sequence: CASSLTGTEEETQYF.

J is TRBJ2-7 and V is TRBV5-8; perhaps TRBD1 as D (6 bases). The CDR3 covers 14 residues. The germline V gene has CDR1 SGHTS and CDR2 YDEGEE. The ends were cut back, 4 bases at V and 6 bases at J, with 17 bases in the middle. The CDR3 spells CASSPDGTLREQYF. CDR3 coding DNA: TGTGCCAGCAGCCCGGACGGGACACTCCGCGAGCAGTACTTC.

V usage is TRBV5-6 and J usage is TRBJ2-5; maybe TRBD2 (6 bases). The CDR3 spans 16 residues. Trimming removed 0 bases at V and 0 bases at J, with 12 bases between. CDR1 and CDR2 from the germline V gene are SGHDT and YYEEEE. This CDR3 reads CASSLGGRLNQETQYF. The CDR3 bases are TGTGCCAGCAGCTTGGGGGGGAGGTTGAACCAAGAGACCCAGTACTTC.

Here the CDR3 reads CASSLAFGPGTEQFF. In DNA form, the CDR3 reads TGTGCCAGCAGCTTAGCCTTCGGTCCCGGGACGGAGCAGTTCTTC. The chain carries TRBV7-8 and TRBJ2-1; D may match TRBD1 or TRBD2 (5 bases each). Germline CDR1 SGHVS, CDR2 FQNEAQ. V lost 0 bases to trimming and J lost 10 bases, with 16 bases between them. The CDR3 has 15 residues.

The gene calls are TRBV7-2 and TRBJ2-7, with 8 bases identical to TRBD2. This CDR3 comprises 15 residues. The germline V gene encodes CDR1 SGHTA and CDR2 FQGNSA. J gave up 2 bases and V 1 base, and 4 bases lay outside the gene matches. This CDR3 reads CASSLEAGAPYEQYF. The CDR3 DNA sequence: TGTGCCAGCAGCTTAGAAGCGGGAGCTCCCTACGAGCAGTACTTC.

The rearrangement joins TRBV6-5 to TRBJ2-7; the match to TRBD2 covers 7 bases. V trimming: 6 bases; J trimming: 0 bases; junction bases outside the gene matches: 5. The germline CDR1 and CDR2 sequences are MNHEY and SVGAGI. This CDR3 contains 14 residues. CDR3 nucleotides: TGTGCCAGCAGACCGGGCGGGAGCTCCTACGAGCAGTACTTC. Translating gives CASRPGGSSYEQYF.

This clone has just a few counts. J is TRBJ1-1 and V is TRBV30; possible D gene TRBD1, 5 bases. The length of the CDR3 is 13 residues. V gave up 0 bases and J gave up 1 base, with 6 bases separating them. CDR1 is GTSNPN and CDR2 is SVGIG in the germline V gene (reference sequence). CDR3 residues: CAWSVGGNTEAFF. DNA for the CDR3: TGTGCCTGGAGTGTGGGGGGGAACACTGAAGCTTTCTTT.

The chain combines TRBV10-3 with TRBJ2-7; weak D call: TRBD2 (6 bases). V lost 1 base to trimming and J lost 4 bases, with 17 bases between them. Germline V gives CDR1 ENHRY, CDR2 SYGVKD. CDR3 size: 16 residues. The CDR3, as DNA: TGTGCCATCAGTGAGTACGAAGCGGGTTACGAGTACGAGCAGTACTTC. This gives the protein CAISEYEAGYEYEQYF.

The chain carries TRBV6-5 and TRBJ2-7; D could derive from TRBD1 or TRBD2 (6 bases each). There are 15 residues in the CDR3. The V and J ends lost 0 bases and 3 bases respectively, with 12 bases between them. The germline V gene has CDR1 MNHEY and CDR2 SVGAGI. CDR3: CASSYSSGGGYEQYF. The CDR3 DNA reads TGTGCCAGCAGTTACTCGAGCGGAGGGGGCTACGAGCAGTACTTC.

The rearrangement uses TRBV18 and TRBJ2-7; D remains ambiguous. CDR3 length equals 15 residues. The V end lost 2 bases, the J end lost 2 bases, and 13 bases lay between the germline ends. Germline CDR1 and CDR2: KGHSH and LQKENI. CDR3 DNA sequence: TGTGCCAGCTCACCAGGGTCGGGCATCCCCTACGAGCAGTACTTC. The encoded protein is CASSPGSGIPYEQYF.

The chain combines TRBV7-2 with TRBJ2-1; D is unclear. CDR1 and CDR2 from the germline V gene are SGHTA and FQGNSA. Trimming took off 4 bases at V and 5 bases at J, with 15 bases between the two ends. The CDR3 extends over 15 amino acids. CDR3 DNA: TGTGCCAGCAGCTCTAGGCTCCTAACCCACAATGAGCAGTTCTTC. Amino acids: CASSSRLLTHNEQFF.

The chain has TRBV6-5 and TRBJ1-3; D might be TRBD1 (5 bases). Germline CDR1 reads MNHEY; CDR2 reads SVGAGI. V was trimmed by 10 bases and J by 2 bases, leaving 18 bases between them. This CDR3 has 15 residues. The chain's CDR3 is CATGPGRTTGNTIYF. CDR3 nucleotides: TGTGCCACGGGCCCGGGACGGACTACTGGAAACACCATATATTTT.

The chain employs TRBV2 and TRBJ2-5, with 8 bases lining up with TRBD2. The CDR3 loop spans 13 amino acids. V was clipped by 5 bases and J by 1 base; unmatched bases: 0. Germline V gives CDR1 SNHLY, CDR2 FYNNEI. Here the CDR3 reads CASSTSGQETQYF. The CDR3 bases are TGTGCCAGCAGTACTAGCGGCCAAGAGACCCAGTACTTC.

The genes are TRBV7-9 and TRBJ2-1, with 11 nucleotides matching TRBD2. The CDR3 is 16 amino acids. Germline lookup yields CDR1 SEHNR and CDR2 FQNEAQ (reference sequence). J lost 2 bases, V lost 6 bases, and 6 bases had no gene match. DNA for the CDR3: TGTGCCAGCAGTCAATATAGCGGGAGGGCCTACAATGAGCAGTTCTTC. This encodes CASSQYSGRAYNEQFF.

In its sample, this clone was seen once. DNA of the CDR3: TGTGCCAGCAGCATCGGTCCAGTCTCTGGAAACACCATATATTTT. Translation gives CASSIGPVSGNTIYF. V and J are TRBV5-4 and TRBJ1-3; D gene uncertain. The V gene's germline CDR1 is SGHNT and CDR2 YYREEE (reference sequence). Between the trimmed V and J ends, which lost 4 bases and 0 bases, there was a span of 11 bases. This CDR3 spans 15 amino acids.

V gene TRBV7-2 combines with J gene TRBJ2-7; D remains ambiguous. The germline V gene encodes CDR1 SGHTA and CDR2 FQGNSA. Trimming cost V 1 base and J 3 bases, with 7 bases left between them. This CDR3 region has 13 residues. Here the CDR3 DNA reads TGTGCCAGCAGCTTAGGTAGGAACTACGAGCAGTACTTC. Protein product: CASSLGRNYEQYF.

This CDR3 reads CASRKGPGSHNEQFF. The CDR3 DNA follows: TGTGCCAGCAGAAAGGGCCCCGGGAGTCATAATGAGCAGTTCTTC. The J gene is TRBJ2-1, the V gene TRBV5-8; D perhaps matches TRBD2 (6 bases). The CDR3 has 15 amino acids. Germline V CDR1 and CDR2: SGHTS, YDEGEE. V shed 5 bases and J shed 7 bases, with 19 bases lying between them.